This T cell receptor (beta chain) was sequenced in a study of T cell responses to AZD1222 COVID-19 vaccine. Study outcomes and limitations: The reported proportion of spike-specific TCRs targeting unmutated variant regions was nearly half. Spike was spanned by vaccine-associated CD4 TCRs, which were dominant at 160-218 and 743-854. Once two AZD1222 doses were given, Spike-specific TCR breadth and depth went up.

Comment on this clone: Its antigen is currently unknown.

V was clipped by 5 bases and J by 3 bases; unmatched bases: 3. This CDR3 is 13 amino acids long. Germline V gives CDR1 SNHLY, CDR2 FYNNEI. TCRdb's copy holds only in-frame clones and misses some; the assay was immunoSEQ multiplex PCR. The table has some 140,000 clones, approximately 91% seen once; the top ten hold 4.5% to 6.5%. Sequencing was performed on peripheral blood, taken 28 days after the second AZD1222 dose. The V and J genes are TRBV2 and TRBJ1-2, with TRBD1 identical over 7 bases. The TCR was taken from an adult who received the AZD1222 COVID-19 vaccine. DNA for the CDR3: TGTGCCAGCAGTCAGGGGGGGTACTATGGCTACACCTTC. Translating it yields CASSQGGYYGYTF.